The clone carrying this T cell receptor beta chain has just a few counts. Its antigen is still unknown. TCRdb re-analysed the reads in MiXCR, keeping a single row per CDR3 protein. Altogether approximately 910,000 distinct CDR3 sequences are present, around a third being singletons, with the ten largest covering over 13%. This entry is derived from a study of T cell repertoires in cytomegalovirus infection. Study in general: Use of recently identified HLA-C-restricted and well-studied HLA-B-restricted CMV epitopes was part of the study. Indicated by public TCR beta signatures were CMV infection and matching HLA type.

Trimming stripped 10 bases from V and 7 bases from J, with 23 bases between. CDR1 and CDR2 (germline): SEHNR, FQNEAQ (reference sequence). This CDR3 region has 15 residues. The sequence came from a human donor in good health (CMV status not recorded). Some clones in this sample may be carry-over from other donors' samples. The source was cultured CD8+ T cells from PBMCs, collected from culture after CMV antigen stimulation. The chain carries TRBV7-9 and TRBJ2-1; D is perhaps TRBD2 (5 bases). The CDR3 sequence is CAIGVTTFGENEQFF. CDR3 DNA sequence: TGTGCCATCGGGGTGACTACATTCGGGGAGAATGAGCAGTTCTTC.